There are many counts of the clone carrying this T cell receptor beta chain. Looked up from germline, CDR1 is LGHDT and CDR2 is YNNKEL (reference sequence). V lost 4 bases and J 2 bases, leaving 23 bases between the germline ends. This CDR3 is 18 amino acids long. This entry is derived from a study of T cells in Graves' hyperthyroidism and ophthalmopathy. RNA transcripts served as the template for amplifying TCR beta CDR3 regions. A set of HTBI primers served as the primers for a first-round RT-PCR of the TCR CDR3. TCRdb re-called the multiplex PCR reads through MiXCR, storing one row per CDR3 protein. The sample has some 300,000 distinct CDR3 sequences; roughly 15% are singletons.

This TCR was recovered from a woman under 40 with Graves' hyperthyroidism that later progressed to Graves' ophthalmopathy. The J gene is TRBJ2-5, the V gene TRBV3-1; D could derive from TRBD1 or TRBD2 (6 bases each). Material for sequencing was blood. The CDR3 region is CASSLQGLAERGQETQYF. The CDR3 coding sequence is TGTGCCAGCAGCCTCCAGGGGTTGGCGGAACGGGGGCAAGAGACCCAGTACTTC.